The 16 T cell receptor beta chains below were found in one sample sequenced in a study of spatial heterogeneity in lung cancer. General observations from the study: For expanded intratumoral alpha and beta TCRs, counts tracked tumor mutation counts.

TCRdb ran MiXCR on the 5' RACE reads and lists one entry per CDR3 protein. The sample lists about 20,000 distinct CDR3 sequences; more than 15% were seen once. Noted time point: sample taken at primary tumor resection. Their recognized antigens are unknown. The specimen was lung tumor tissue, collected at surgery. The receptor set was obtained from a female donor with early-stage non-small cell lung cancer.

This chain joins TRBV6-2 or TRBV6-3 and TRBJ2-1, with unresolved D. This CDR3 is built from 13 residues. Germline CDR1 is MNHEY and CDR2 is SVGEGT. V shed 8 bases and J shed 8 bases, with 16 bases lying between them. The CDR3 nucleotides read TGTGCCAGCGCCATGGGTAGCTTCCATGAGCAGTTCTTC. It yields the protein CASAMGSFHEQFF.

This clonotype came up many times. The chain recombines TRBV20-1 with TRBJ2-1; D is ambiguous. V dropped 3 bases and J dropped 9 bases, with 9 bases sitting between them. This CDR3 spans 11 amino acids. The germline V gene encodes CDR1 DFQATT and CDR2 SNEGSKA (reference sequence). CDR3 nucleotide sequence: TGCAGTGCTAGCGGAGTCGGTGAGCAGTTCTTC. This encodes CSASGVGEQFF.

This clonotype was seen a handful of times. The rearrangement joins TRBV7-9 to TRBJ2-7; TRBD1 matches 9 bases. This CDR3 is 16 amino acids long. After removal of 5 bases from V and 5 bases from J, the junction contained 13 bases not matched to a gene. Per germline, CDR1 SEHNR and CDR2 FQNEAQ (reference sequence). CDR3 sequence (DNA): TGTGCCAGCAGCATAAGAACCGGGACAGGGTCCCACGAGCAGTACTTC. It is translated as CASSIRTGTGSHEQYF.

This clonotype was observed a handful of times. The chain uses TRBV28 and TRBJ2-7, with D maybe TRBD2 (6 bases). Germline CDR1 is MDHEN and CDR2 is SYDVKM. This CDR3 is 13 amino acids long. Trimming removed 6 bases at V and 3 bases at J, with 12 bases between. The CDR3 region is CASRGLEGYEQYF. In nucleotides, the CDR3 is TGTGCCAGCAGGGGGCTGGAGGGCTACGAGCAGTACTTC.

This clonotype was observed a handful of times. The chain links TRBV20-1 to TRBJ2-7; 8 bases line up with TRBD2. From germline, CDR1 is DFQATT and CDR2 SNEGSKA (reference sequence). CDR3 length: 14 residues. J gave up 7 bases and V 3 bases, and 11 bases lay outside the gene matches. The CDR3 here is CSAREPGGGKEQYF. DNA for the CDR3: TGCAGTGCTAGGGAACCCGGCGGGGGGAAAGAGCAGTACTTC.

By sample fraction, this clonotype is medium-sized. Here the CDR3 reads CSVERPGVDTQYF. The CDR3 DNA sequence: TGCAGCGTTGAAAGGCCAGGGGTAGATACGCAGTATTTT. The chain combines TRBV29-1 with TRBJ2-3; possible D gene TRBD1, 6 bases. The CDR3 is made up of 13 amino acids. Trimming stripped 2 bases from V and 5 bases from J, with 11 bases between. CDR1 and CDR2 from the germline V gene are SQVTM and ANQGSEA.

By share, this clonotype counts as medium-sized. CDR3 sequence reads: CASSAGTGEFF. CDR3 in DNA: TGTGCCAGCTCAGCCGGGACAGGGGAGTTCTTC. This sequence joins TRBV18 and TRBJ2-1; TRBD1 matches 10 bases. Losses at the gene ends were 5 bases for V and 14 bases for J; bases not matched to a gene: 3. The CDR3 loop spans 11 amino acids. The germline V gene encodes CDR1 KGHSH and CDR2 LQKENI.

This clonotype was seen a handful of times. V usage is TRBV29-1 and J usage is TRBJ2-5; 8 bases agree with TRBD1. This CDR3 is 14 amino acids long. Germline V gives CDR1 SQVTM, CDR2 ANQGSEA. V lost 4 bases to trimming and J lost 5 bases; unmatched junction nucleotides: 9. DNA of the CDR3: TGCAGCGTTGGGAGGCAGGGGGCGAGGGAGACCCAGTACTTC. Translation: CSVGRQGARETQYF.

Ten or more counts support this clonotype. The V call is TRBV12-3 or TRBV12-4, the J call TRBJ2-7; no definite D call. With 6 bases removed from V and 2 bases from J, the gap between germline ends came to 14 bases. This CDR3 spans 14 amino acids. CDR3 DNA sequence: TGTGCCAGCAGCCCAATGGGCCGCCCCTACGAGCAGTACTTC. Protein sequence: CASSPMGRPYEQYF.

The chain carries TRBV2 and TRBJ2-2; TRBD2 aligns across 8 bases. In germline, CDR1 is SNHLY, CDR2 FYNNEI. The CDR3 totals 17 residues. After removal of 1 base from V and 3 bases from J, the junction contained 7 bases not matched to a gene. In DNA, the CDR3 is TGTGCCAGCAGTGAAGAGCGGGAGTACGGGGACACCGGGGAGCTGTTTTTT. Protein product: CASSEEREYGDTGELFF.

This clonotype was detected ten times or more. The DNA for the CDR3 is TGCGCCAGCAGCCAAGCGGCGGGGGGCCAAGAGACCCAGTACTTC. Translated: CASSQAAGGQETQYF. J is TRBJ2-5 and V is TRBV4-1; 8 positions agree with TRBD2. The CDR3 is made up of 15 amino acids. With 1 base clipped from V and 1 base from J, the junction kept 2 bases outside the gene matches. CDR1 is MGHRA and CDR2 is YSYEKL in the germline V gene.

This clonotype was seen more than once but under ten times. The CDR3 reads CASSSNSYGYTF. The DNA for the CDR3 is TGTGCCAGCAGTTCTAACAGCTATGGCTACACCTTC. The chain uses TRBV6-5 and TRBJ1-2; no reliable D call. The germline gives CDR1 MNHEY, CDR2 SVGAGI. V dropped 4 bases and J dropped 4 bases, with 7 bases sitting between them. This CDR3 is 12 amino acids long.

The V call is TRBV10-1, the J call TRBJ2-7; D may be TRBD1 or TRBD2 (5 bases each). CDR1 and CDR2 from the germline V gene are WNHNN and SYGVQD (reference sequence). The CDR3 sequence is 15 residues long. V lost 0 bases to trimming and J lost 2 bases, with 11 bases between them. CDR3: CASSESGDHTYEQYF. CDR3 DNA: TGCGCCAGCAGTGAGTCAGGGGACCACACCTACGAGCAGTACTTC.

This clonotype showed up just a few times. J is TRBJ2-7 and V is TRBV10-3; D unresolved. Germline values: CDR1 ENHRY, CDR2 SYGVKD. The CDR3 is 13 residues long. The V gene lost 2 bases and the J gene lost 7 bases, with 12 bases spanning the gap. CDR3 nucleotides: TGTGCCATCAGTGAGCCGCCCGGAGAAGAGCAGTACTTC. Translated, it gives CAISEPPGEEQYF.

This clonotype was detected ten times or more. CDR3 region: CASRIRPAQETQYF. The CDR3 DNA is TGCGCCAGCAGAATAAGGCCGGCTCAAGAGACCCAGTACTTC. The gene calls are TRBV5-1 and TRBJ2-5; D uncertain. The CDR3 length is 14 residues. V was clipped by 5 bases and J by 2 bases, with 13 bases between them. Germline CDR1 SGHRS, CDR2 YFSETQ.

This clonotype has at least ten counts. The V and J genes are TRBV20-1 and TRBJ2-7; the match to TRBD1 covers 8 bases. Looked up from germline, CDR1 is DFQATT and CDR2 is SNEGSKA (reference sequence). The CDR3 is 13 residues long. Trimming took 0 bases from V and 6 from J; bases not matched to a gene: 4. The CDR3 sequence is CSAREPTGAEQYF. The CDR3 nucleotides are TGCAGTGCTAGAGAACCGACAGGGGCCGAGCAGTACTTC.